These T cell receptor beta chains were read from a single sample in a study of blood T cells in healthy people across ages. Using its own MiXCR run on the 5' RACE reads, TCRdb lists one record per CDR3 protein. This table has 1.5 million to 2 million distinct CDR3 sequences, 28% appearing once. Sequenced: blood. The receptors derive from a woman in her 30s in good health. Both conserved end residues are part of each CDR3. The D gene is left open where the match is weak. A clone size is listed for some rows: how often the clone was seen (once, few, many), or a class if it is expanded.

v_call,j_call,clone_size,d_call,cdr3_nt,cdr3_aa
TRBV5-1,TRBJ2-1,.,TRBD2,TGCGCCAGCAGCTTATCTAGCGGGGGGGCAAGTGAGCAGTTCTTC,CASSLSSGGASEQFF
TRBV5-1,TRBJ2-1,many,TRBD2,TGCGCCAGCAGCTCCTTCTTAGCGGGGGGCTCCTCCAATGAGCAGTTCTTC,CASSSFLAGGSSNEQFF
TRBV7-6,TRBJ2-3,many,.,TGTGCCAGCAGCTTAGCGTGGGGGGCTGGCACAGATACGCAGTATTTT,CASSLAWGAGTDTQYF
TRBV7-3,TRBJ2-7,.,.,TGTGCCAGCAGCCCCAACAGGGCACCTTACGAGCAGTACTTC,CASSPNRAPYEQYF
TRBV12-3/TRBV12-4,TRBJ2-5,.,TRBD2,TGTGCCAGCAGTTTGGGGCTAGCGGGGGGGCTGGAGACCCAGTACTTC,CASSLGLAGGLETQYF
TRBV7-3,TRBJ2-1,many,.,TGTGCCAGCAGTCCAACTAGGGACAATGAGCAGTTCTTC,CASSPTRDNEQFF
TRBV9,TRBJ1-4,.,TRBD1,TGTGCCAGCAGCGACGGGACAGGGGGCGAAAAACTGTTTTTT,CASSDGTGGEKLFF
TRBV9,TRBJ1-1,.,.,TGTGCCAGCAGCGTAGAACAGCTCACTGAAGCTTTCTTT,CASSVEQLTEAFF
TRBV7-2,TRBJ2-3,few,.,TGTGCCAGCAGCTTAGTAGCGGCCACAGATATGCAGTATTTT,CASSLVAATDMQYF
TRBV7-2,TRBJ2-1,few,.,TGTGCCAGCAGCTTCACGGGGGAAACTTACAATGAGCAGTTCTTC,CASSFTGETYNEQFF
TRBV13,TRBJ2-1,few,.,TGTGCCAGCTCAAAAGGGGACAATGAGCAGTTCTTC,CASSKGDNEQFF
TRBV5-5,TRBJ2-1,many,TRBD2,TGTGCCAGCAGCTTGAGGGGGACTAGCGGGGCCCTCTCCTACAATGAGCAGTTCTTC,CASSLRGTSGALSYNEQFF
TRBV29-1,TRBJ1-5,.,.,TGCAGCGTTGCGGGGCCCAATCAGCCCCAGCATTTT,CSVAGPNQPQHF
TRBV4-1,TRBJ2-3,many,.,TGCGCCAGCAGCCAAGGAGGGGACGGCCGGACGACAGATACGCAGTATTTT,CASSQGGDGRTTDTQYF
TRBV9,TRBJ1-1,once,TRBD1,TGTGCCAGCAGCGTAGGACAGGGAAGGTCCGCTGAAGCTTTCTTT,CASSVGQGRSAEAFF
TRBV28,TRBJ1-5,few,TRBD1,TGTGCCAGCACCACTGACAGGGTCGCAAATCAGCCCCAGCATTTT,CASTTDRVANQPQHF
TRBV28,TRBJ2-7,.,.,TGTGCCATCCGTTCAAGTTCCTACGAGCAGTACTTC,CAIRSSSYEQYF
TRBV3-1,TRBJ2-3,.,TRBD2,TGTGCCAGCAGCCAAGGGACTAGCGGGGGCCTGATGCAGTATTTT,CASSQGTSGGLMQYF
TRBV7-9,TRBJ2-7,.,TRBD2,TGTGCCAGCAGGGGGGGACTAGGGCCCTACGAGCAGTACTTC,CASRGGLGPYEQYF
TRBV29-1,TRBJ2-7,few,TRBD1,TGCAGCGGCGGACAGGGCCCCCATGAGCAGTACTTC,CSGGQGPHEQYF
TRBV5-1,TRBJ2-5,.,TRBD2,TGCGCCAGCAGACCCGGCGCCGGGGGGGAAGAGGAGACCCAGTACTTC,CASRPGAGGEEETQYF
TRBV18,TRBJ2-4,.,.,TGTGCCAGCTCACCATGGGCCCCCCAACGGGCCAAAAACATTCAGTACTTC,CASSPWAPQRAKNIQYF
TRBV5-8,TRBJ2-1,.,TRBD2,TGTGCCAGCAGCCTCACCGTACTAGCGGGAGGGCCGAGCTCCTACAATGAGCAGTTCTTC,CASSLTVLAGGPSSYNEQFF
TRBV13,TRBJ2-3,few,.,TGTGCTAGCAGCCCCCGCAGCCGTCCAGATACGCAGTATTTT,CASSPRSRPDTQYF
TRBV12-3/TRBV12-4,TRBJ2-1,few,.,TGTGCCAGCAGTTTCAATTCGGATGAGCAGTTCTTC,CASSFNSDEQFF
TRBV30,TRBJ1-6,few,.,TGTGCCTGGACCGGGAGGGCCGATTCACCCCTCCACTTT,CAWTGRADSPLHF
TRBV20-1,TRBJ2-1,.,TRBD2,TGCAGTGCTGTAGCGGGTTACAATGAGCAGTTCTTC,CSAVAGYNEQFF
TRBV5-5,TRBJ2-4,few,TRBD1,TGTGCCAGCAGCCTAGGGACAGCCCAGAACATTCAGTACTTC,CASSLGTAQNIQYF
TRBV12-3/TRBV12-4,TRBJ2-5,.,.,TGTGCCAGCTCAATGGGACCTAGGGAGACCCAGTACTTC,CASSMGPRETQYF
TRBV2,TRBJ2-7,.,.,TGTGCCAGCAGTGTAGAGGGTATCTCCTACGAGCAGTACTTC,CASSVEGISYEQYF
TRBV4-1,TRBJ2-5,.,.,TGCGCCAGCAGCCCGTACCGGGACAAAAAATCCTACAATGGGCAGTACTTC,CASSPYRDKKSYNGQYF
TRBV3-1,TRBJ2-5,.,.,TGTGCCAGCAGCCAAGTAACGACTTGGGACCAAGAGACCCAGTACTTC,CASSQVTTWDQETQYF
TRBV7-9,TRBJ2-4,few,.,TGTGCCAGCTCCGGGAGTTTACTAGCCAAAAACATTCAGTACTTC,CASSGSLLAKNIQYF
TRBV7-6,TRBJ2-5,.,.,TGTGCCAGCAGCCCCTATACAGGGTACCAAGAGACCCAGTACTTC,CASSPYTGYQETQYF
TRBV29-1,TRBJ2-1,.,TRBD1,TGCAGCGGAGGGACAGGGTATAATGAGCAGTTCTTC,CSGGTGYNEQFF
TRBV20-1,TRBJ1-1,.,TRBD1,TGCAGTGCTAGAGATTGGGGAGGTGACAGGGACACTGAAGCTTTCTTT,CSARDWGGDRDTEAFF
TRBV28,TRBJ1-2,.,TRBD1,TGTGCCAGCAGTATCCGGGGACAGGGTTCCGATGGCTACACCTTC,CASSIRGQGSDGYTF
TRBV20-1,TRBJ2-1,many,.,TGCAGTGCTAGGTTCAGGTCCTACAATGAGCAGTTCTTC,CSARFRSYNEQFF
TRBV12-5,TRBJ2-1,few,TRBD2,TGTGCTAGTGGTTCCGGGACTAGCTTCCTCTCCTACAATGAGCAGTTCTTC,CASGSGTSFLSYNEQFF
TRBV5-4,TRBJ2-1,.,TRBD2,TGTGCCAGCAGCCTCGGACTAGTAGGGAGCAATGAGCAGTTCTTC,CASSLGLVGSNEQFF
TRBV29-1,TRBJ1-1,few,.,TGCAGCGGAAGCCAGGGGACTGAAGCTTTCTTT,CSGSQGTEAFF
TRBV7-6,TRBJ2-7,few,TRBD2,TGTGCCAGCAGCTGGGGAGGGGTATTTTCCTACGAGCAGTACTTC,CASSWGGVFSYEQYF
TRBV10-2,TRBJ1-2,.,.,TGCGCCAGCAGCGAAGGCGACTCCACCCTGGGCTATGGCTACACCTTC,CASSEGDSTLGYGYTF
TRBV20-1,TRBJ2-1,.,TRBD2,TGCAGTGCTAGCCAGCGGGGGGGCCCATACAATGAGCAGTTCTTC,CSASQRGGPYNEQFF
TRBV4-3,TRBJ2-1,.,.,TGCGCCAGCAGCCAAGGCGGTCTAGGAGCGTACAATGAGCAGTTCTTC,CASSQGGLGAYNEQFF
TRBV2,TRBJ1-3,.,.,TGTGCCAGCAGCGTAGACAGAACCCGAAACACCATATATTTT,CASSVDRTRNTIYF
TRBV15,TRBJ2-5,.,TRBD2,TGTGCCACCAGCCGAGGAGGGGGAGGGGGGATAGCGGGAGTGGAGTACTTC,CATSRGGGGGIAGVEYF
TRBV5-1,TRBJ2-7,few,.,TGCGCCAGCAGCATCCACTCGGGAAGCTCCTACGAGCAGTACTTC,CASSIHSGSSYEQYF
TRBV5-5,TRBJ2-7,once,.,TGTGCCGGCAGCTTGGACCAGGGAGGGGGCGAGCAGTACTTC,CAGSLDQGGGEQYF
TRBV24-1,TRBJ2-7,.,TRBD2,TGTGCCACCAGTGACCCCTCTAGGGAGGGCGAGCAGTACTTC,CATSDPSREGEQYF
TRBV29-1,TRBJ2-7,few,TRBD1,TGCAGCGTTGGCGCCGGGACAGGGACAGGCGAGCAGTACTTC,CSVGAGTGTGEQYF
TRBV2,TRBJ1-5,.,.,TGTGCCAGCAGTGAGATTGGAGGGGACGATCAGCCCCAGCATTTT,CASSEIGGDDQPQHF
TRBV7-9,TRBJ2-1,many,.,TGTGCCAGCAAGGGGCCTCCGTACAATGAGCAGTTCTTC,CASKGPPYNEQFF